A selection of T cell receptor beta chains follows, all from one sample in a study of blood T cell repertoires in COVID-19. TCRdb's table, derived via immunoSEQ multiplex PCR, lists solely in-frame clones and lacks some. This table has 200,000 to 300,000 clones, around 89% appearing once. The sequencing sample was made of PBMCs or T cells enriched from blood (not recorded which). These TCRs come from a woman in her thirties or forties with acute COVID-19. The CDR3 runs from the conserved cysteine through the conserved F or W. The D gene is left open where the match is weak. A clone size is listed for some rows: how often the clone was seen (once, few, many), or a class if it is expanded.

TRBJ1-2 . TRBV7-9 . TGTGCCAGCAGCCTCCTGGCATGGGGCCCCAACTATGGCTACACCTTC CASSLLAWGPNYGYTF
TRBJ2-3 . TRBV6-2/TRBV6-3 . TGTGCCAGCAGTTATCTGCGGTTGGATAACACAGATACGCAGTATTTT CASSYLRLDNTDTQYF
TRBJ2-3 . TRBV5-1 TRBD2 TGCGCCAGCAGCTTGCGAGCGGGAAGCGGGACAGATACGCAGTATTTT CASSLRAGSGTDTQYF
TRBJ2-1 . TRBV24-1 TRBD2 TGTGCCACCAGTGATCCTAGCGGGAGTATGGGCGATGAGCAGTTCTTC CATSDPSGSMGDEQFF
TRBJ2-7 . TRBV19 . TGTGCCAGTAGTAGGGGGACGGGAGACCACGAGCAGTACTTC CASSRGTGDHEQYF
TRBJ1-1 few TRBV27 . TGTGCCAGCAGTCCCCACCAAGCGACAGACCTGAGGACTGAAGCTTTCTTT CASSPHQATDLRTEAFF
TRBJ1-4 . TRBV19 TRBD1 TGTGCCAGTAGGCCCGGGACAGTATTTGAAAAACTGTTTTTT CASRPGTVFEKLFF
TRBJ2-1 . TRBV6-5 TRBD2 TGTGCCAGCAGTCTAGCGGGGTCCTACAATGAGCAGTTCTTC CASSLAGSYNEQFF
TRBJ2-7 . TRBV2 . TGTGCCAGCAGTAGACAGGCAACCTACGAGCAGTACTTC CASSRQATYEQYF
TRBJ1-2 . TRBV4-3 TRBD1 TGCGCCAGCAGCCAGGCCGGGACAGGGGTTGGCTACACCTTC CASSQAGTGVGYTF
TRBJ1-2 . TRBV29-1 . TGCAGCGTCCTCGCCCAGGGAACCACTTATGGCTACACCTTC CSVLAQGTTYGYTF
TRBJ2-1 . TRBV11-2 . TGTGCCAGCAGCTTGGGGGGAATTGAGTTCTTC CASSLGGIEFF
TRBJ2-2 few TRBV6-4 TRBD2 TGTGCCAGCAGTGACTCTGTTAGCGGGGACACCGGGGAGCTGTTTTTT CASSDSVSGDTGELFF
TRBJ2-5 . TRBV5-4 TRBD2 TGTGCCAGCAGCTTGGGCCGGCGACTAGCGGGGGGAAAAGAGACCCAGTACTTC CASSLGRRLAGGKETQYF
TRBJ2-1 . TRBV5-4 TRBD1 TGTGCCAGCAGCCCCCGGGACAGGGCACTTACGGGTGAGCAGTTCTTC CASSPRDRALTGEQFF
TRBJ2-1 . TRBV6-2/TRBV6-3 TRBD2 TGTGCCAGCAGTTACCGGCTAGCGGGGGGGCCGGATAAAAATGAGCAGTTCTTC CASSYRLAGGPDKNEQFF
TRBJ2-5 . TRBV24-1 TRBD1 TGTGCCACCAGTGACCAGGGACAGCTGGAAGAGACCCAGTACTTC CATSDQGQLEETQYF
TRBJ2-3 . TRBV9 . TGTGCCAGCAGCGTAGAGGGACTCGGTGGGACAGATACGCAGTATTTT CASSVEGLGGTDTQYF
TRBJ1-2 . TRBV15 . TGTGCCACCAGCAGAGAAGGGGGGGAGATCGGTGGCTACACCTTC CATSREGGEIGGYTF
TRBJ2-7 . TRBV2 TRBD1 TGTGCCAGTACGACAGGGTTCGAAAACGAGCAGTACTTC CASTTGFENEQYF
TRBJ1-2 . TRBV19 . TGTGCCAGTAGCTACCAAGGGGGTACCCCTAACTATGGCTACACCTTC CASSYQGGTPNYGYTF
TRBJ1-1 . TRBV7-2 TRBD1 TGTGCCAGCAATCCTGACAGGGCGAACACTGAAGCTTTCTTT CASNPDRANTEAFF
TRBJ1-2 . TRBV4-2 . TGTGCCAGCAGCCAGCCGACCCAGGTACTAGCTAACTATGGCTACACCTTC CASSQPTQVLANYGYTF
TRBJ2-3 . TRBV5-1 . TGCGCCAGCAGTTTCCTCGGTTCTGACACAGATACGCAGTATTTT CASSFLGSDTDTQYF
TRBJ1-5 . TRBV10-3 . TGTGCCATCAGTGAAGCCGCTAATCAGCCCCAGCATTTT CAISEAANQPQHF
TRBJ2-7 . TRBV5-6 . TGTGCCAGCAGCCTCCGACAGCAAACGACCTACGAGCAGTACTTC CASSLRQQTTYEQYF
TRBJ2-1 . TRBV18 . TGTGCCAGCTCACCTCAGGACAGTATCTACAATGAGCAGTTCTTC CASSPQDSIYNEQFF
TRBJ2-5 few TRBV5-4 . TGTGCCAGCAGCGTAGCACTACGGCTAGAGACCCAGTACTTC CASSVALRLETQYF
TRBJ2-1 . TRBV7-2 TRBD2 TGTGCCAGCAGCTTAGCGGGAGCGGGAGGGCCCGTGGGTTACAATGAGCAGTTCTTC CASSLAGAGGPVGYNEQFF
TRBJ2-1 . TRBV19 TRBD1 TGTGCCAGTAGTACCCCGACAGGGGTCTACAATGAGCAGTTCTTC CASSTPTGVYNEQFF
TRBJ1-1 . TRBV6-5 . TGTGCCGCCCGGGCCAGGGACACTGAAGCTTTCTTT CAARARDTEAFF
TRBJ2-1 . TRBV6-5 . TGTGCCAGCATTCTAGACAGTGAGCAGTTCTTC CASILDSEQFF
TRBJ1-2 . TRBV2 . TGTGCCAGCAGGATAAGAGACTATGGCTACACCTTC CASRIRDYGYTF
TRBJ1-1 . TRBV10-3 . TGTGCCATCACCTTCGACAGAAACACTGAAGCTTTCTTT CAITFDRNTEAFF
TRBJ2-7 . TRBV9 TRBD2 TGTGCCAGCAGTCGTCTAGCGGGGGGCTCCTACGAGCAGTACTTC CASSRLAGGSYEQYF
TRBJ2-1 . TRBV18 TRBD2 TGTGCCAGCTCGAAGGGGCTAGCGGGGATCGATGAGCAGTTCTTC CASSKGLAGIDEQFF
TRBJ2-5 . TRBV18 TRBD1 TGTGCCAGCTCCCATCCAACAGGGGTCGAGACCCAGTACTTC CASSHPTGVETQYF
TRBJ2-7 once TRBV30 TRBD2 TGTGCCTGGAGTGTACCGACTAGCGGGGGGGCGGGCGAGCAGTACTTC CAWSVPTSGGAGEQYF
TRBJ1-6 . TRBV10-3 . TGTGCCATCAGTGAGGGGACACCATCACCCCTCCACTTT CAISEGTPSPLHF
TRBJ2-1 . TRBV7-2 . TGTGCCAGCAGCTTAATACATAAGGGAGGGGGGGAGCAGTTCTTC CASSLIHKGGGEQFF
TRBJ1-2 . TRBV19 TRBD1 TGTGCCAGTAGTTCCCGGACAGGGAACTATGGCTACACCTTC CASSSRTGNYGYTF
TRBJ1-2 . TRBV3-1/TRBV3-2 TRBD1 TGTGCCAGCAGCCCCCGAGCCGGACAGGCGGGGAATGGCTACACCTTC CASSPRAGQAGNGYTF
TRBJ2-5 . TRBV12-3/TRBV12-4 . TGTGCCAGCAGTACAGGGAAGGAGACCCAGTACTTC CASSTGKETQYF
TRBJ1-4 . TRBV7-9 TRBD1 TGTGCCAGCAGCTTGGGGACAGGGATCGAAAAACTGTTTTTT CASSLGTGIEKLFF
TRBJ1-1 . TRBV5-1 . TGCGCCAGCAGCTTGGTGGCCACCTGGAACACTGAAGCTTTCTTT CASSLVATWNTEAFF